Listed below are T cell receptor beta chains from one sample, sequenced in a study of lymphopenia after photon versus proton radiotherapy. Only in-frame clones appear in the TCRdb table, and some are missing; sequencing was by immunoSEQ multiplex PCR. The sample yields under 30,000 clones, roughly 82% seen once. Here the sequenced sample was peripheral blood, taken from a patient treated with photon-based radiotherapy. The origin of the receptors is a man in his forties with gastric cancer. Both conserved end residues are part of each CDR3. The D gene is left open where the match is weak. Not every row has a clone size; where given, it reads once, few, many or a size class.

size | J | D | V | DNA | CDR3
. | TRBJ1-3 | TRBD1 | TRBV4-1 | TGCGCCAGCAGCGGGACAGGAAATTCTGGAAACACCATATATTTT | CASSGTGNSGNTIYF
few | TRBJ1-2 | . | TRBV7-2 | TGTGCCAGCAGCTTAGGGACAGCCTACACCTTC | CASSLGTAYTF
. | TRBJ2-1 | TRBD2 | TRBV18 | TGTGCCAGCTCACCATCAACTAGCGGGGGGGCCGGTGAGCAGTTCTTC | CASSPSTSGGAGEQFF
few | TRBJ1-2 | . | TRBV7-9 | TGTGCCAGCAGCACCAATAACTATGGCTACACCTTC | CASSTNNYGYTF
few | TRBJ1-5 | . | TRBV19 | TGTGCCAGTAGTATAGGACGGAGCCGGGTTCAGCCCCAGCATTTT | CASSIGRSRVQPQHF
. | TRBJ1-4 | . | TRBV5-6 | TGTGCCAGCAGCCCTCGCCGGGACGCAACTAATGAAAAACTGTTTTTT | CASSPRRDATNEKLFF
. | TRBJ2-1 | TRBD2 | TRBV6-6 | TGTGCCAGCAGTTCCGGGGAGGGGAATGAGCAGTTCTTC | CASSSGEGNEQFF
. | TRBJ1-5 | . | TRBV6-5 | TGTGCCAGCAGTTTGGACGTCAATCAGCCCCAGCATTTT | CASSLDVNQPQHF
. | TRBJ1-2 | TRBD1 | TRBV7-8 | TGTGCCAGCATCTTCCCCCAGGGACAGGGGTTGTTGGGCTACACCTTC | CASIFPQGQGLLGYTF
. | TRBJ1-2 | . | TRBV7-8 | TGTGCCAGCAGCTTAGTCGGGGATGGGGAGGCGAACTATGGCTACACCTTC | CASSLVGDGEANYGYTF
. | TRBJ2-1 | . | TRBV11-2 | TGTGCCAGCACCTTGGCGTTGGGGGCAAACTATGAGCAGTTCTTC | CASTLALGANYEQFF
once | TRBJ2-7 | . | TRBV15 | TGTGCCACCAGCAGAGATGGTGGGGGCGACGAGCAGTACTTC | CATSRDGGGDEQYF
. | TRBJ2-7 | TRBD2 | TRBV2 | TGTGCCAGCAGCGGGACTAGCGGTTACGAGCAGTACTTC | CASSGTSGYEQYF
. | TRBJ2-2 | TRBD1 | TRBV5-1 | TGCGCCAGCAGCTTCAATACAGGGGACACCGGGGAGCTGTTTTTT | CASSFNTGDTGELFF
. | TRBJ1-1 | TRBD1 | TRBV18 | TGTGCCAGCTCACCCGACGTGACAGGGGGCATGATCACTGAAGCTTTCTTT | CASSPDVTGGMITEAFF
. | TRBJ2-6 | . | TRBV13 | TGTGCCAGCAGCTCTAGAAGCTCTGGGGCCAACGTCCTGACTTTC | CASSSRSSGANVLTF
. | TRBJ2-2 | . | TRBV27 | TGTGCCAGCAGTTGGTGGGGACTTAACACCGGGGAGCTGTTTTTT | CASSWWGLNTGELFF
. | TRBJ1-1 | . | TRBV5-6 | TGTGCCAGCAGCTTGGCCGTGAACACTGAAGCTTTCTTT | CASSLAVNTEAFF
few | TRBJ1-5 | . | TRBV6-5 | TGTGCCAGCAGTTCAAGGGGCCCTAATCAGCCCCAGCATTTT | CASSSRGPNQPQHF
. | TRBJ2-5 | . | TRBV9 | TGTGCCAGCAGCGTAGTTGGAGGCACGGAGACCCAGTACTTC | CASSVVGGTETQYF
. | TRBJ1-1 | . | TRBV9 | TGTGCCAGCAGCGTAATCGAGGGGAACACTGAAGCTTTCTTT | CASSVIEGNTEAFF
. | TRBJ2-1 | TRBD1 | TRBV9 | TGTGCCAGCAACACAGCGGGCCAGGGGGCTGCTGAGCAGTTCTTC | CASNTAGQGAAEQFF
. | TRBJ1-2 | . | TRBV7-9 | TGTGCCAGCAGCCATAAAGCAGGGGCGGGTGGCTACACCTTC | CASSHKAGAGGYTF
. | TRBJ1-5 | . | TRBV25-1 | TGTGCCAGCAGTGAATCTACAGATAGCAATCAGCCCCAGCATTTT | CASSESTDSNQPQHF
once | TRBJ2-1 | . | TRBV7-2 | TGTGCCAGCAGCTTAGAGAGCTCCTACAATGAGCAGTTCTTC | CASSLESSYNEQFF
. | TRBJ2-1 | . | TRBV18 | TGTGCCAGCTCACCAGAATCTCGTGGGAAGAATGAGCAGTTCTTC | CASSPESRGKNEQFF
. | TRBJ1-2 | TRBD1 | TRBV7-8 | TGTGCCAGCAGCGCCGGGACAGCCAGTTATGGCTACACCTTC | CASSAGTASYGYTF
. | TRBJ2-5 | . | TRBV9 | TGTGCCAGCAGCGTGGGGTACCAAGAGACCCAGTACTTC | CASSVGYQETQYF